These 20 T cell receptor beta chains were all obtained from the same sample, sequenced in a study of cytomegalovirus exposure and HLA in healthy donors (dated by TCRdb to the late 2010s). The library was generated by the immunoSEQ multiplex PCR assay. For the multiplex PCR, a mixture combining 60 forward primers for TCR Vbeta segments and 13 reverse primers for TCR Jbeta segments was used. What TCRdb holds here is the immuneACCESS table cut down to in-frame rearrangements. Part of the clones is not present; checked against another copy, under half of the missing clones reflect an unresolved V gene, and the others are unexplained. The sample has approximately 80,000 clones on record, 55% to 85% of them singletons. The ten largest clones take up 11% of the sample. Input material: PBMCs. Receptor source: a woman aged 40 to 49 in good health and CMV-seropositive.

There are a few counts of this clone. The chain combines TRBV6-1 with TRBJ1-5, with D possibly TRBD1 on 6 matching bases. With 4 bases removed from V and 3 bases from J, the gap between germline ends came to 13 bases. Germline V gene sequence: CDR1 MNHNS, CDR2 SASEGT. The CDR3 runs to 15 residues. The CDR3 DNA reads TGTGCCAGCAGTGGGGGGACATTCGTCAATCAGCCCCAGCATTTT. Translating it yields CASSGGTFVNQPQHF.

The chain recombines TRBV19 with TRBJ2-2; D is undetermined. Between the trimmed V and J ends, which lost 4 bases and 3 bases, there was a span of 9 bases. Germline loops: CDR1 LNHDA, CDR2 SQIVND (reference sequence). The CDR3 is made up of 14 amino acids. This CDR3 reads CASSTQYYTGELFF. CDR3 nucleotide sequence: TGTGCCAGTAGTACGCAATACTACACCGGGGAGCTGTTTTTT.

This clone was seen a few times. The genes are TRBV4-1 and TRBJ1-4; unclear D gene. The CDR3 length is 16 residues. Germline loops: CDR1 MGHRA, CDR2 YSYEKL. Trimming took 0 bases from V and 8 from J, leaving 16 bases between them. For the CDR3, the DNA is TGCGCCAGCAGCCAAGACCTCCGCAGGTTTGGCGAAAAACTGTTTTTT. Residues: CASSQDLRRFGEKLFF.

This clone was found a few times. This chain uses TRBV25-1 with TRBJ1-6; the match to TRBD1 covers 7 bases. CDR1 is MGHDK and CDR2 is SYGVNS in the germline V gene. CDR3 length: 15 residues. The trim removed 6 bases at V and 5 bases at J, leaving 7 bases unmatched. The CDR3, as DNA: TGTGCCAGCAGCCAGATGACAGGGAATAATTCACCCCTCCACTTT. Amino acids: CASSQMTGNNSPLHF. The whole variable domain, filled in from reference TRBV25-1 and TRBJ1-6, reads EADIYQTPRYLVIGTGKKITLECSQTMGHDKMYWYQQDPGMELHLIHYSYGVNSTEKGDLSSESTVSRIRTEHFPLTLESARPSHTSQYLCASSQMTGNNSPLHFGNGTRLTVT.

The chain uses TRBV5-6 and TRBJ2-7; the D gene is possibly TRBD2 (6 bases). The CDR3 runs 14 residues. Germline V gives CDR1 SGHDT, CDR2 YYEEEE. The germline V and J ends were trimmed by 1 base and 4 bases, with 12 bases remaining between them. CDR3 loop: CASSLSHGTYEQYF. In nucleotides, the CDR3 is TGTGCCAGCAGCTTGTCCCACGGGACTTACGAGCAGTACTTC. The full variable domain, in which reference TRBV5-6 and TRBJ2-7 provide the parts outside the CDR3, is DAGVTQSPTHLIKTRGQQVTLRCSPKSGHDTVSWYQQALGQGPQFIFQYYEEEERQRGNFPDRFSGHQFPNYSSELNVNALLLGDSALYLCASSLSHGTYEQYFGPGTRLTVT.

This clone was seen only a few times. The chain joins TRBV30 to TRBJ1-6, with 10 bases matching TRBD1. Germline values: CDR1 GTSNPN, CDR2 SVGIG (reference sequence). CDR3 length equals 15 residues. With 5 bases clipped from V and 8 bases from J, the junction kept 9 bases outside the gene matches. The CDR3: CAWGSDRGSYSPLHF. CDR3 DNA: TGTGCCTGGGGATCGGACAGGGGGTCGTATTCACCCCTCCACTTT.

The chain recombines TRBV5-6 with TRBJ2-1; possibly TRBD2 for D (7 bases). The CDR3 sequence is 15 residues long. V was shortened by 1 base and J by 5 bases, with 13 bases between the two germline ends. The germline gives CDR1 SGHDT, CDR2 YYEEEE. CDR3 DNA sequence: TGTGCCAGCAGCTTGAGGGGGGGTCGCCACAATGAGCAGTTCTTC. Encoded protein: CASSLRGGRHNEQFF.

The genes are TRBV15 and TRBJ1-1; 8 nucleotides line up with TRBD1. Germline V CDR1 and CDR2: LNHNV, YYDKDF (reference sequence). The junction had 10 bases not matched to a gene; V was cut back by 5 bases and J by 5 bases. This CDR3 comprises 15 residues. The chain's CDR3 is CATSPRLTGETEAFF. The CDR3 bases are TGTGCCACCAGCCCCCGCCTGACAGGGGAAACTGAAGCTTTCTTT.

The rearrangement links TRBV30 to TRBJ1-1, with D tentatively TRBD1 (6 bases). The CDR3 spans 12 residues. Germline V gene sequence: CDR1 GTSNPN, CDR2 SVGIG (reference sequence). V lost 8 bases and J 5 bases, leaving 15 bases between the germline ends. The DNA for the CDR3 is TGTGCCGCTGACAGGCAAATGACTGAAGCTTTCTTT. It encodes CAADRQMTEAFF.

The chain couples TRBV28 to TRBJ2-7; 7 bases agree with TRBD1. V shed 6 bases and J 3 bases; nucleotides not matched to a gene: 11. Germline loops: CDR1 MDHEN, CDR2 SYDVKM. The CDR3 is 15 amino acids. The CDR3 spells CASRETGTENYEQYF. The DNA for the CDR3 is TGTGCCAGCAGGGAAACCGGGACAGAGAACTACGAGCAGTACTTC.

Here the CDR3 DNA reads TGCAGCGTTGAGATTAGCGGGAGGTCCGAGCAGTACTTC. Protein: CSVEISGRSEQYF. The chain joins TRBV29-1 to TRBJ2-7, with 10 bases matching TRBD2. CDR1 SQVTM and CDR2 ANQGSEA come from the germline V gene. This CDR3 comprises 13 residues. V was pared by 3 bases and J by 6 bases, with 5 bases of the junction left unmatched.

The rearrangement joins TRBV13 to TRBJ1-1; D not resolved. Germline assignment: CDR1 PRHDT and CDR2 FYEKMQ (reference sequence). There are 13 residues in the CDR3. V was pared by 4 bases and J by 7 bases, with 13 bases between. CDR3 loop: CASSSGTGYEAFF. The DNA for the CDR3 is TGTGCCAGCAGCTCCGGTACGGGATATGAAGCTTTCTTT. Full variable domain (remainder filled in from reference TRBV13 and TRBJ1-1): AAGVIQSPRHLIKEKRETATLKCYPIPRHDTVYWYQQGPGQDPQFLISFYEKMQSDKGSIPDRFSAQQFSDYHSELNMSSLELGDSALYFCASSSGTGYEAFFGQGTRLTVV.

The chain couples TRBV11-2 to TRBJ2-7, with 10 nucleotides matching TRBD2. The trim removed 5 bases at V and 4 bases at J, leaving 11 bases unmatched. CDR1 and CDR2 (germline): SGHAT, FQNNGV. This CDR3 is 16 amino acids long. This CDR3 is CASSPTTSGESYEQYF. CDR3 nucleotide sequence: TGTGCCAGCAGCCCGACAACTAGCGGGGAATCGTACGAGCAGTACTTC.

This chain uses TRBV6-6 with TRBJ2-7, with D possibly being TRBD2 (6 bases). The CDR3 covers 14 residues. Per the germline V gene, CDR1 is MNHNY and CDR2 is SVGAGI (reference sequence). With 7 bases removed from V and 2 bases from J, the gap between germline ends came to 15 bases. CDR3 in amino acids: CASTQEGGTYEQYF. CDR3 coding DNA: TGTGCCAGCACCCAAGAGGGCGGGACCTACGAGCAGTACTTC.

The chain combines TRBV5-4 with TRBJ1-1; 8 positions agree with TRBD1. Trimming took 4 bases from V and 1 from J; bases not matched to a gene: 3. CDR1 SGHNT and CDR2 YYREEE come from the germline V gene (reference sequence). The CDR3 contains 14 residues. The CDR3 DNA is TGTGCCAGCAGCCTGGACAGGGAGAACACTGAAGCTTTCTTT. Its protein is CASSLDRENTEAFF.

This clone was recorded a few times. This chain uses TRBV6-5 with TRBJ2-7; D is ambiguous. Trimming left V 2 bases short and J 4 bases short, with 12 bases between. Germline V gives CDR1 MNHEY, CDR2 SVGAGI. CDR3 size: 14 residues. DNA for the CDR3: TGTGCCAGCAGTTACGGGTCAGCGACTTACGAGCAGTACTTC. It codes for CASSYGSATYEQYF.

V and J are TRBV7-9 and TRBJ2-2; the D gene is possibly TRBD2 (5 bases). Deletions cut 2 bases from V and 5 bases from J, with 18 bases between. Looked up from germline, CDR1 is SEHNR and CDR2 is FQNEAQ (reference sequence). This CDR3 has 17 amino acids. The CDR3 bases are TGTGCCAGCAGCTTAATAGGACTCCCACCTAGGACCGGGGAGCTGTTTTTT. Its translation is CASSLIGLPPRTGELFF.

The chain employs TRBV5-1 and TRBJ2-5; the match to TRBD2 covers 12 bases. V dropped 2 bases and J dropped 3; count of bases not matched to a gene: 5. The CDR3 runs 16 residues. Germline V gives CDR1 SGHRS, CDR2 YFSETQ. The CDR3 DNA is TGCGCCAGCAGCTTAATTGCTAGCGGGGGGGAAGAGACCCAGTACTTC. Translation gives CASSLIASGGEETQYF.

CDR3 sequence: CASSWEMVEAFF. Here the CDR3 DNA reads TGTGCCAGCAGTTGGGAGATGGTTGAAGCTTTCTTT. The rearrangement uses TRBV6-6 and TRBJ1-1; D is uncertain. The length of the CDR3 is 12 residues. Germline V gives CDR1 MNHNY, CDR2 SVGAGI (reference sequence). Trimming left V 4 bases short and J 7 bases short, with 10 bases between.

The CDR3 DNA reads TGTGCCAGCAGCTTGGCCGGGACAGGGGGCCGCGAGCAGTACTTC. Its protein product is CASSLAGTGGREQYF. V and J are TRBV5-6 and TRBJ2-5, with 12 bases lining up with TRBD1. The J call is uncertain, as TRBJ2-7 better fits the DNA end. This CDR3 is 15 amino acids long. The germline V gene has CDR1 SGHDT and CDR2 YYEEEE.